A selection of T cell receptor beta chains follows, all from one sample in a study of blood T cell repertoires in COVID-19. Profiled with immunoSEQ multiplex PCR; TCRdb holds only in-frame clones, not every one. The sample has 250,000 to 350,000 clones; approximately 88% are singletons. Sequences were obtained from peripheral blood. These receptor sequences come from a woman between 45 and 65 years old with active or convalescent COVID-19. Both conserved end residues are part of each CDR3. A D gene is named only where the DNA matches it firmly. Where a row states a size, it is once, few, many or the class of an expanded clone; other rows omit it.

clone_size,v_call,cdr3_length,d_call,j_call,cdr3_aa,cdr3_nt
-,TRBV29-1,16,TRBD2,TRBJ2-3,CSVEVLAGAYTDTQYF,TGCAGCGTTGAAGTTTTAGCGGGGGCCTACACAGATACGCAGTATTTT
-,TRBV2,13,TRBD1,TRBJ2-7,CASTGQGTYEQYF,TGTGCCAGTACCGGACAGGGGACCTACGAGCAGTACTTC
-,TRBV9,14,-,TRBJ1-2,CASSVEPLSWGYTF,TGTGCCAGCAGCGTAGAACCCCTATCCTGGGGCTACACCTTC
-,TRBV6-5,14,-,TRBJ1-4,CASRRRGRGEKLFF,TGTGCCAGCCGGAGGAGGGGAAGGGGCGAAAAACTGTTTTTT
-,TRBV6-2/TRBV6-3,15,-,TRBJ2-1,CASSTPGHHNNEQFF,TGTGCCAGCAGTACTCCGGGACATCATAACAATGAGCAGTTCTTC
-,TRBV4-1,17,TRBD2,TRBJ2-3,CASSPRLGLAVTDTQYF,TGCGCCAGCAGCCCGCGGTTGGGACTAGCGGTTACAGATACGCAGTATTTT
-,TRBV18,14,-,TRBJ1-1,CASSPTAEGTEAFF,TGTGCCAGCTCACCCACAGCGGAGGGCACTGAAGCTTTCTTT
-,TRBV29-1,13,-,TRBJ1-1,CSVLDKANTEAFF,TGCAGCGTGCTTGACAAAGCGAACACTGAAGCTTTCTTT
-,TRBV20-1,11,-,TRBJ2-7,CSAPLAYEQYF,TGCAGTGCTCCACTAGCCTACGAGCAGTACTTC
-,TRBV2,15,TRBD1,TRBJ2-7,CASSAWTGDSYEQYF,TGTGCCAGCAGTGCATGGACAGGGGACTCCTACGAGCAGTACTTC
-,TRBV29-1,13,-,TRBJ2-3,CSVDGPAGDTQYF,TGCAGCGTAGATGGGCCCGCGGGGGATACGCAGTATTTT
-,TRBV18,16,-,TRBJ2-1,CASSPSGSPSYNEQFF,TGTGCCAGCTCACCCTCCGGGAGCCCCTCCTACAATGAGCAGTTCTTC
-,TRBV28,15,-,TRBJ1-2,CASSPSGTPGAVETF,TGTGCCAGCAGTCCCTCGGGCACGCCAGGGGCCGTTGAAACCTTC
-,TRBV7-8,16,TRBD2,TRBJ2-7,CASSRGLAGGVYEQYF,TGTGCCAGCAGCCGAGGACTAGCGGGAGGGGTCTACGAGCAGTACTTC
-,TRBV7-9,16,TRBD1,TRBJ2-1,CASSLKGTGSYNEQFF,TGTGCCAGCAGCTTAAAAGGGACAGGCTCCTACAATGAGCAGTTCTTC
-,TRBV7-2,15,TRBD1,TRBJ1-5,CASSLATGHNQPQHF,TGTGCCAGCAGCTTAGCGACAGGGCACAATCAGCCCCAGCATTTT
-,TRBV11-1,15,TRBD2,TRBJ2-5,CASSGQRGRRETQYF,TGTGCCAGCAGCGGCCAGCGGGGGCGTCGAGAGACCCAGTACTTC
-,TRBV2,13,-,TRBJ1-5,CASVDTRFGPQHF,TGTGCCAGCGTCGACACCCGGTTTGGGCCCCAGCATTTT
-,TRBV24-1,16,TRBD2,TRBJ2-1,CATSDERESEINEQFF,TGTGCCACCAGTGACGAGCGGGAGTCTGAAATCAATGAGCAGTTCTTC
-,TRBV15,14,-,TRBJ2-1,CATSRDQVNNEQFF,TGTGCCACCAGCAGAGACCAGGTGAACAATGAGCAGTTCTTC
once,TRBV6-4,13,TRBD2,TRBJ2-3,CASRREVGDTQYF,TGTGCCAGCAGGCGGGAGGTGGGAGATACGCAGTATTTT
-,TRBV9,17,-,TRBJ2-4,CASGPGEGYLAKNIQYF,TGTGCCAGCGGGCCGGGGGAAGGGTACTTAGCCAAAAACATTCAGTACTTC
-,TRBV24-1,14,-,TRBJ1-5,CATSDPGRGQPQHF,TGTGCCACCAGTGACCCTGGACGGGGTCAGCCCCAGCATTTT
once,TRBV18,15,-,TRBJ1-5,CASSLQGASNQPQHF,TGTGCCAGCTCACTACAGGGTGCCAGCAATCAGCCCCAGCATTTT
-,TRBV19,16,-,TRBJ1-4,CASSATSAGDNEKLFF,TGTGCCAGTAGTGCCACCTCGGCAGGCGACAATGAAAAACTGTTTTTT
-,TRBV2,14,-,TRBJ2-7,CASSERQSSYEQYF,TGTGCCAGCAGTGAAAGACAGAGCTCCTACGAGCAGTACTTC
-,TRBV5-1,16,TRBD2,TRBJ2-3,CASSSIAGGEADTQYF,TGCGCCAGCAGCTCCATAGCGGGAGGAGAGGCAGATACGCAGTATTTT
-,TRBV30,17,TRBD2,TRBJ2-7,CAWSVGPPSGRVYEQYF,TGTGCCTGGAGCGTAGGCCCACCTAGCGGGAGGGTGTACGAGCAGTACTTC
-,TRBV28,14,-,TRBJ2-3,CASSYGQHTDTQYF,TGTGCCAGCAGTTATGGGCAGCACACAGATACGCAGTATTTT
-,TRBV27,12,-,TRBJ2-2,CASSWPTGELFF,TGTGCCAGCAGTTGGCCAACCGGGGAGCTGTTTTTT
-,TRBV6-2/TRBV6-3,15,TRBD2,TRBJ2-1,CASSTSGGVYNEQFF,TGTGCCAGCAGTACTAGCGGGGGGGTCTACAATGAGCAGTTCTTC
-,TRBV6-5,11,-,TRBJ1-5,CASSHNQPQHF,TGTGCCAGCAGTCACAATCAGCCCCAGCATTTT
-,TRBV6-1,16,TRBD2,TRBJ2-2,CASSAAGGGNTGELFF,TGTGCCAGCAGTGCAGCCGGCGGGGGGAACACCGGGGAGCTGTTTTTT
-,TRBV7-2,14,-,TRBJ1-1,CASSWTRENTEAFF,TGTGCCAGCAGCTGGACACGTGAGAACACTGAAGCTTTCTTT
-,TRBV10-3,15,TRBD1,TRBJ1-1,CAISEPGQGITEAFF,TGTGCCATCAGTGAACCCGGACAGGGCATAACTGAAGCTTTCTTT
-,TRBV7-2,14,-,TRBJ1-5,CASSYSPNGQPQHF,TGTGCCAGCAGCTATAGCCCCAATGGGCAGCCCCAGCATTTT
-,TRBV4-3,15,TRBD1,TRBJ2-7,CASSQAPGQSYEQYF,TGCGCCAGCAGCCAGGCCCCGGGACAGTCCTACGAGCAGTACTTC
-,TRBV9,15,TRBD2,TRBJ2-1,CASSVSGRTPHEQFF,TGTGCCAGCAGCGTAAGCGGGAGGACGCCACATGAGCAGTTCTTC
-,TRBV5-1,15,TRBD2,TRBJ2-1,CASSYLAGTYNEQFF,TGCGCCAGCAGCTACCTAGCGGGGACCTACAATGAGCAGTTCTTC
few,TRBV24-1,15,TRBD1,TRBJ2-2,CATGDRGLNTGELFF,TGTGCCACTGGGGACAGGGGGCTTAACACCGGGGAGCTGTTTTTT
-,TRBV10-3,13,TRBD2,TRBJ2-7,CAIGTSGSYEQYF,TGTGCCATCGGGACTAGCGGCTCCTACGAGCAGTACTTC
-,TRBV11-1,13,-,TRBJ2-5,CASSSLELSPQYF,TGTGCCAGCAGCTCTCTAGAACTATCGCCCCAGTACTTC
-,TRBV9,17,TRBD1,TRBJ2-6,CASSGIQGGAGANVLTF,TGTGCCAGCAGCGGGATACAGGGGGGCGCTGGGGCCAACGTCCTGACTTTC
-,TRBV28,14,-,TRBJ1-6,CASENRENNSPLHF,TGTGCCAGTGAAAACCGGGAAAATAATTCACCCCTCCACTTT
-,TRBV12-5,13,-,TRBJ1-5,CASGLPGNQPQHF,TGTGCTAGTGGTTTGCCAGGCAATCAGCCCCAGCATTTT
-,TRBV2,13,TRBD1,TRBJ2-7,CASSVTGGYEQYF,TGTGCCAGCAGTGTGACAGGGGGTTACGAGCAGTACTTC
-,TRBV24-1,14,TRBD1,TRBJ2-2,CATEQGAGTGELFF,TGTGCCACCGAACAGGGGGCAGGTACCGGGGAGCTGTTTTTT
once,TRBV5-1,14,-,TRBJ1-1,CASSLEGDGTEAFF,TGCGCCAGCAGCTTGGAGGGAGATGGCACTGAAGCTTTCTTT
-,TRBV7-9,15,TRBD1,TRBJ1-4,CASSPYRGTNEKLFF,TGTGCCAGCAGCCCGTACAGGGGAACTAATGAAAAACTGTTTTTT
-,TRBV28,13,-,TRBJ1-1,CASSLLRNTEAFF,TGTGCCAGCAGTTTATTGCGGAACACTGAAGCTTTCTTT
-,TRBV28,17,TRBD1,TRBJ2-2,CASSLTGQGRNTGELFF,TGTGCCAGCAGTTTGACCGGACAGGGCCGCAACACCGGGGAGCTGTTTTTT
-,TRBV6-5,15,TRBD2,TRBJ2-1,CASSPRAGGSGRQFF,TGTGCCAGCAGTCCAAGAGCGGGAGGATCGGGGAGGCAGTTCTTC
-,TRBV11-2,17,TRBD2,TRBJ2-1,CASSLNLGLAGRDEQFF,TGTGCCAGCAGCTTAAATCTTGGTCTAGCGGGTCGGGATGAGCAGTTCTTC
-,TRBV19,15,TRBD1,TRBJ1-3,CATKQGIVSGNTIYF,TGTGCCACCAAACAGGGGATAGTCTCTGGAAACACCATATATTTT
-,TRBV6-2/TRBV6-3,16,TRBD1,TRBJ2-2,CASSRLGQGVTGELFF,TGTGCCAGCAGTCGCCTGGGACAGGGGGTAACCGGGGAGCTGTTTTTT
-,TRBV3-1/TRBV3-2,17,TRBD2,TRBJ2-3,CASSQLGLAGGTDTQYF,TGTGCCAGCAGCCAACTAGGACTAGCGGGGGGAACAGATACGCAGTATTTT
-,TRBV19,15,-,TRBJ2-1,CASSIRGGTYNEQFF,TGTGCCAGTAGTATAAGAGGGGGTACCTACAATGAGCAGTTCTTC